Below are 26 T cell receptor beta chains sequenced from a single sample in a study of T cells in Graves' hyperthyroidism and ophthalmopathy. It was RNA transcripts that yielded the amplified TCR beta CDR3 regions. Primed by the HTBI set, a first-round RT-PCR was run on the TCR CDR3. TCRdb reprocessed the multiplex PCR reads with MiXCR, giving one entry per CDR3 protein. This table has approximately 410,000 distinct CDR3 sequences, roughly 15% appearing once. The sample consisted of blood. The receptors stem from a man younger than 35 with Graves' ophthalmopathy.

This clonotype was picked up many times. The genes are TRBV20-1 and TRBJ2-3; D is perhaps TRBD2 (6 bases). The germline V gene encodes CDR1 DFQATT and CDR2 SNEGSKA (reference sequence). There are 14 residues in the CDR3. The ends were cut back, 5 bases at V and 7 bases at J, with 19 bases in the middle. CDR3 coding DNA: TGCAGTGCTTCAAGCGGGCCGGCGGGAAATACGCAGTATTTT. Translating it yields CSASSGPAGNTQYF.

A few counts support this clonotype. The chain recombines TRBV24-1 with TRBJ1-2; possibly TRBD1 for D (6 bases). Trimming cost V 3 bases and J 0 bases, with 10 bases left between them. This CDR3 has 15 amino acids. Germline CDR1 is KGHDR and CDR2 is SFDVKD. The CDR3 region has the DNA TGTGCCACCAGTGATCCTACAGGGCCTAACTATGGCTACACCTTC. Translated: CATSDPTGPNYGYTF.

The chain links TRBV3-1 to TRBJ2-2, with a weak D call TRBD2 (6 bases). V lost 0 bases, J lost 4 bases, and 15 bases lay in between. This CDR3 has 17 amino acids. Germline CDR1 LGHDT, CDR2 YNNKEL (reference sequence). The CDR3 nucleotides read TGTGCCAGCAGCCAAGAGAGCGGGCAGGGAGCCACCGGGGAGCTGTTTTTT. It codes for CASSQESGQGATGELFF.

This clonotype has a count of ten or more. The chain uses TRBV2 and TRBJ1-5; D might be TRBD1 (6 bases). The CDR3 covers 14 residues. The V end was cut by 6 bases, the J end by 3 bases, with 12 bases between. Germline-derived CDR1 and CDR2 are SNHLY and FYNNEI. CDR3 sequence (DNA): TGTGCCAGCAGCTCCACAGGGCCCAATCAGCCCCAGCATTTT. Its translation: CASSSTGPNQPQHF.

The table lists this clonotype with many counts. The chain recombines TRBV11-3 with TRBJ2-2; possibly TRBD1 for D (5 bases). Trimming stripped 1 base from V and 4 bases from J, with 10 bases between. CDR1 is SGHNT and CDR2 is YENEEA in the germline V gene. This CDR3 comprises 15 residues. CDR3 coding DNA: TGTGCCAGCAGCTTAGTGGACACGTTCACCGGGGAGCTGTTTTTT. Its translation is CASSLVDTFTGELFF.

This chain uses TRBV25-1 with TRBJ2-1, with TRBD2 as a possible D gene (6 bases). Trimming pared 5 bases from V and 5 bases from J, leaving 13 bases between. The CDR3 extends over 14 amino acids. The germline gives CDR1 MGHDK, CDR2 SYGVNS. DNA of the CDR3: TGTGCCAGCAGTCCGGTGACTAGAAACAATGAGCAGTTCTTC. Amino acids: CASSPVTRNNEQFF.

In this sample, this clonotype turned up a few times. This chain uses TRBV24-1 with TRBJ1-2; D may be TRBD1 (5 bases). CDR1 and CDR2 from the germline V gene are KGHDR and SFDVKD. The CDR3 is made up of 14 amino acids. V gave up 6 bases and J gave up 2 bases, with 12 bases separating them. The CDR3 coding sequence is TGTGCCACCAGTTCGGGGGGAGCCAACTATGGCTACACCTTC. Its translation: CATSSGGANYGYTF.

This clonotype has just a few counts. The chain couples TRBV29-1 to TRBJ2-5; D is possibly TRBD1 or TRBD2 (7 bases each). V lost 2 bases, J lost 5 bases, and 12 bases lay in between. Germline lookup yields CDR1 SQVTM and CDR2 ANQGSEA. This CDR3 spans 13 amino acids. The CDR3 DNA is TGCAGCGTTGAACGACAGGGAGGGGAGACCCAGTACTTC. It encodes CSVERQGGETQYF.

This clonotype was detected a few times. V and J are TRBV27 and TRBJ1-6; D uncertain. V was trimmed by 1 base and J by 10 bases, leaving 8 bases between them. The CDR3 loop spans 13 amino acids. Germline CDR1 and CDR2: MNHEY and SMNVEV (reference sequence). This chain's CDR3 is CASSLWVVSPLHF. CDR3 nucleotide sequence: TGTGCCAGCAGTTTATGGGTGGTCTCACCCCTCCACTTT.

V usage is TRBV5-8 and J usage is TRBJ1-6; D is undetermined. The CDR3 is 13 residues long. Looked up from germline, CDR1 is SGHTS and CDR2 is YDEGEE. Trimming pared 4 bases from V and 6 bases from J, leaving 8 bases between. The CDR3, as DNA: TGTGCCAGCAGCCCCGCCAGTAATTCACCCCTCCACTTT. It is translated as CASSPASNSPLHF.

This clonotype showed up many times. The chain recombines TRBV7-2 with TRBJ2-2, with TRBD2 matching over 7 bases. J gave up 4 bases and V 6 bases, and 5 bases lay outside the gene matches. Germline CDR1 SGHTA, CDR2 FQGNSA. The CDR3 is 14 amino acids. The DNA of the CDR3 is TGTGCCAGCAGTCATCTAGCGGCCACCGGGGAGCTGTTTTTT. Amino acid sequence: CASSHLAATGELFF.

Notes on this clonotype: This may come from a read error, since a much larger clone is one base off. V is TRBV7-9 and J is TRBJ2-5, with D possibly TRBD2 on 6 matching bases. CDR1 is SEHNR and CDR2 is FQNEAQ in the germline V gene (reference sequence). The CDR3 has 14 residues. The V end was cut by 6 bases, the J end by 5 bases, with 16 bases between. Here the CDR3 reads CASRRDPSYETQYF. The CDR3 DNA is TGTGCCAGCAGGCGGGACCCTAGCTATGAGACCCAGTACTTC.

This clonotype was observed many times. The chain couples TRBV12-3 or TRBV12-4 to TRBJ1-1; D ambiguous. This CDR3 spans 13 amino acids. Trimming left V 7 bases short and J 1 base short, with 10 bases between. In nucleotides, the CDR3 is TGTGCCAGCACCTCCTATAGGAACACTGAAGCTTTCTTT. Residues: CASTSYRNTEAFF.

In its sample, this clonotype was seen many times. J is TRBJ2-2 and V is TRBV13, with 9 nucleotides matching TRBD1. CDR3 length: 16 amino acids. In germline, CDR1 is PRHDT, CDR2 FYEKMQ (reference sequence). The V segment lost 4 bases and the J segment 3 bases; nucleotides outside the gene matches: 6. CDR3: CASSSRTGADTGELFF. DNA for the CDR3: TGTGCCAGCAGCTCTAGGACAGGGGCGGACACCGGGGAGCTGTTTTTT.

This clonotype was counted only a few times. V gene TRBV5-1 combines with J gene TRBJ1-4; D might be TRBD1 (6 bases). There are 15 residues in the CDR3. Germline V lookup: CDR1 SGHRS, CDR2 YFSETQ. Trimming shortened V by 0 bases and J by 3 bases, and 9 bases separated the two germline ends. The CDR3 reads CASSLEGGPNEKLFF. The CDR3 DNA sequence: TGCGCCAGCAGCTTGGAGGGGGGGCCTAATGAAAAACTGTTTTTT. The variable domain in full, with the rest retrieved from reference TRBV5-1 and TRBJ1-4, is KAGVTQTPRYLIKTRGQQVTLSCSPISGHRSVSWYQQTPGQGLQFLFEYFSETQRNKGNFPGRFSGRQFSNSRSEMNVSTLELGDSALYLCASSLEGGPNEKLFFGSGTQLSVL.

In this sample, this clonotype turned up many times. This chain uses TRBV2 with TRBJ2-1, with 9 bases that match TRBD2. The CDR3 runs to 15 residues. Trimming took 6 bases from V and 3 from J; bases not matched to a gene: 6. CDR1 is SNHLY, CDR2 FYNNEI, per germline. CDR3: CASRDLAGYYNEQFF. Here the CDR3 DNA reads TGTGCCAGCAGGGACCTAGCGGGGTACTACAATGAGCAGTTCTTC.

The sample holds many counts of this clonotype. The chain carries TRBV6-1 and TRBJ2-7; 7 bases fit TRBD1. With V trimmed by 7 bases and J by 4 bases, 10 bases remained unmatched. In germline, CDR1 is MNHNS, CDR2 SASEGT. The CDR3 sequence is 14 residues long. CDR3 DNA sequence: TGTGCCAGCACCGGACAGGCCGGCGAATACGAGCAGTACTTC. This encodes CASTGQAGEYEQYF.

This clonotype occurred many times. The V gene is TRBV11-2, the J gene TRBJ2-3; D is unresolved. V lost 5 bases and J lost 4, with 13 bases in between. Germline lookup yields CDR1 SGHAT and CDR2 FQNNGV. The length of the CDR3 is 14 residues. CDR3 in DNA: TGTGCCAGCAGCGGTTCCGTAGGCCCAGATACGCAGTATTTT. Translating it yields CASSGSVGPDTQYF.

This clonotype was detected ten times or more. The V call is TRBV2, the J call TRBJ2-1; 9 bases are a match to TRBD2. The CDR3 consists of 16 residues. The J segment lost 9 bases and the V segment lost 6 bases, leaving 15 bases of the junction unmatched. Germline V gene sequence: CDR1 SNHLY, CDR2 FYNNEI. The CDR3 DNA reads TGTGCCAGCAGCCCTCAGGCGGGGGGGCCAAGTGGTGAGCAGTTCTTC. Translating it yields CASSPQAGGPSGEQFF.

This chain uses TRBV6-1 with TRBJ1-3; D gene uncertain. This CDR3 contains 11 residues. Germline V gene data show CDR1 as MNHNS and CDR2 as SASEGT. Trimming pared 11 bases from V and 10 bases from J, leaving 15 bases between. The CDR3: CASQGRGTIYF. Here the CDR3 DNA reads TGTGCCTCGCAAGGCCGAGGGACCATATATTTT.

Many counts were recorded for this clonotype. This sequence joins TRBV10-3 and TRBJ2-7; 7 bases are a match to TRBD1. The CDR3 length is 12 residues. Germline CDR1 is ENHRY and CDR2 is SYGVKD. With 5 bases clipped from V and 11 bases from J, the junction kept 9 bases outside the gene matches. This chain's CDR3 is CAISPSQGEKYF. The CDR3 DNA sequence: TGTGCCATCAGTCCCTCCCAGGGGGAGAAGTACTTC.

This clonotype was seen only a few times. The chain is built from TRBV12-3 or TRBV12-4 and TRBJ1-3; 7 bases are shared with TRBD1. The CDR3 runs 14 residues. The ends lost 5 bases at V and 4 bases at J; junction bases unmatched: 5. DNA of the CDR3: TGTGCCAGCAGTCCGACAGGGCGGGGAAACACCATATATTTT. Amino acid sequence: CASSPTGRGNTIYF.

This clonotype was counted ten times or more. The chain recombines TRBV28 with TRBJ1-1; D remains ambiguous. The germline gives CDR1 MDHEN, CDR2 SYDVKM. V dropped 2 bases and J dropped 4 bases, with 11 bases sitting between them. The CDR3 runs to 14 residues. In nucleotides, the CDR3 is TGTGCCAGCAGTTTAGCGCGGCAGACCACTGAAGCTTTCTTT. This gives the protein CASSLARQTTEAFF. Using reference TRBV28 and TRBJ1-1 for the parts outside the CDR3, the full variable domain is DVKVTQSSRYLVKRTGEKVFLECVQDMDHENMFWYRQDPGLGLRLIYFSYDVKMKEKGDIPEGYSVSREKKERFSLILESASTNQTSMYLCASSLARQTTEAFFGQGTRLTVV.

This clonotype was observed at least ten times. This chain links TRBV7-8 with TRBJ2-4, with TRBD2 identical over 10 bases. Germline CDR1 SGHVS, CDR2 FQNEAQ. CDR3 length: 19 residues. The junction had 9 bases not matched to a gene; V was cut back by 1 base and J by 0 bases. This chain's CDR3 is CASSLELAGVYTAKNIQYF. CDR3 in DNA: TGTGCCAGCAGCTTAGAGCTAGCGGGAGTTTATACAGCCAAAAACATTCAGTACTTC.

The rearrangement links TRBV7-9 to TRBJ2-7; 7 bases agree with TRBD1. V shed 5 bases, J shed 0 bases, and the junction held 7 bases outside the gene matches. The CDR3 sequence is 15 residues long. Germline values: CDR1 SEHNR, CDR2 FQNEAQ (reference sequence). This CDR3 is CASSLDRESSYEQYF. The DNA for the CDR3 is TGTGCCAGCAGCCTCGACAGGGAAAGCTCCTACGAGCAGTACTTC.

The chain couples TRBV5-5 to TRBJ2-3, with D unresolved. With 0 bases removed from V and 2 bases from J, the gap between germline ends came to 7 bases. Germline CDR1 and CDR2: SGHKS and YYEKEE (reference sequence). The CDR3 spans 14 residues. The CDR3 DNA reads TGTGCCAGCAGCTTGGGCTACTTCACAGATACGCAGTATTTT. Translating gives CASSLGYFTDTQYF.